Listed below are T cell receptor beta chains from one sample, sequenced in a study of OX40 agonist ivuxolimab in advanced cancers. Only in-frame clones appear in the TCRdb table, and some are missing; sequencing was by immunoSEQ multiplex PCR. The data show 20,000 to 25,000 clones, under 90% seen once. Sequenced material: CD4+ or CD8+ T cells sorted from blood, taken in a trial of the OX40 agonist ivuxolimab. These receptor sequences come from an adult with an advanced solid tumor such as melanoma, head and neck, liver or kidney cancer. Both conserved end residues are part of each CDR3. Each record gives: V gene, J gene, clone size, D gene, CDR3 DNA, CDR3 protein. A D gene is named only where the DNA matches it firmly. A clone size is listed for some rows: how often the clone was seen (once, few, many), or a class if it is expanded.

>TRBV19|TRBJ2-3|-|-
TGTGCCAGCGCGACACTCGAGGAAGGGACAGATACGCAGTATTTT
CASATLEEGTDTQYF
>TRBV9|TRBJ1-2|-|-
TGTGCCAGCAGCGTTGGTAGCTCACGGTCCCGTGGCTACACCTTC
CASSVGSSRSRGYTF
>TRBV4-1|TRBJ1-1|-|TRBD1
TGCGCCAGCAGCCAAGGGAGACAGGGTGTGGGCACTGAAGCTTTCTTT
CASSQGRQGVGTEAFF
>TRBV13|TRBJ2-7|-|-
TGTGCCAGCAGCCTCACCGGGAGCTTCGCCTACGAGCAGTACTTC
CASSLTGSFAYEQYF
>TRBV7-9|TRBJ2-7|-|-
TGTGCCAGCAGCTTAGTCCGTATCGCAGACCGGGGCTACGAGCAGTACTTC
CASSLVRIADRGYEQYF
>TRBV7-6|TRBJ1-6|-|-
TGTGCCAGCAGCCCACAGGGCTATAATTCACCCCTCCACTTT
CASSPQGYNSPLHF
>TRBV4-3|TRBJ2-3|-|-
TGCGCCAGCAGCCAAGCGGGGGCGGAGGAAAGCACAGATACGCAGTATTTT
CASSQAGAEESTDTQYF
>TRBV19|TRBJ1-5|once|TRBD1
TGTGCCAGTAGCCCAGGGGGCTGGCAGCCCCAGCATTTT
CASSPGGWQPQHF
>TRBV6-4|TRBJ1-2|few|-
TGTGCCAGCAGTGACTCACAAGAGGGAAACTATGGCTACACCTTC
CASSDSQEGNYGYTF
>TRBV7-9|TRBJ1-2|few|-
TGTGCCAGCAGCCCACCTAGCTATGGCTACACCTTC
CASSPPSYGYTF
>TRBV7-2|TRBJ1-1|-|-
TGTGCCAGCAGCCCTCTCGGGGGGGCTGAAGCTTTCTTT
CASSPLGGAEAFF
>TRBV6-5|TRBJ2-2|-|-
TGTGCCAGCAGTTACTCGGGGGAATCATACACCGGGGAGCTGTTTTTT
CASSYSGESYTGELFF
>TRBV4-1|TRBJ2-5|-|-
TGCGCCAGCAGCCAAGTACGGGGGCTGGAGACCCAGTACTTC
CASSQVRGLETQYF
>TRBV6-5|TRBJ2-7|-|TRBD1
TGTGCCAGCAGTTACTCGACAGGGGAAAGTATCTACGAGCAGTACTTC
CASSYSTGESIYEQYF
>TRBV4-3|TRBJ1-2|-|-
TGCGCCAGCAGCCAAGATGGAAGGGATGGCTACACCTTC
CASSQDGRDGYTF
>TRBV10-3|TRBJ1-2|-|-
TGTGCCATCAGTGAGAGGGGGGACTACTATGGCTACACCTTC
CAISERGDYYGYTF
>TRBV25-1|TRBJ2-3|once|TRBD2
TGTGCCAGCGAGGGGCTAGCGGGGATTAGCACAGATACGCAGTATTTT
CASEGLAGISTDTQYF
>TRBV19|TRBJ1-1|-|-
TGTGCCAGTACCTTCGGCCCGAACACTGAAGCTTTCTTT
CASTFGPNTEAFF
>TRBV6-5|TRBJ1-5|-|-
TGTGCCAGCGCCCCCCAGCCTACTAGCAATCAGCCCCAGCATTTT
CASAPQPTSNQPQHF
>TRBV4-3|TRBJ2-1|-|TRBD2
TGCGCCAGCAGCCAGGAACTAGCGGTCTACAATGAGCAGTTCTTC
CASSQELAVYNEQFF
>TRBV18|TRBJ1-5|-|-
TGTGCCAGCTCACCACGGCCAATTCTTAGCAATCAGCCCCAGCATTTT
CASSPRPILSNQPQHF
>TRBV4-1|TRBJ2-1|-|-
TGCGCCAGCAGCCAAGCGCTGGTCGTAGGAACCAATGAGCAGTTCTTC
CASSQALVVGTNEQFF
>TRBV27|TRBJ1-2|-|TRBD1
TGTGCCAGCAGTATCGGACAGGGGGCCGAATTAGGTGGCTACACCTTC
CASSIGQGAELGGYTF
>TRBV5-1|TRBJ2-1|-|TRBD2
TGCGCCAGCAGCTTGGCGGCGGGGGGCCCTTACAATGAGCAGTTCTTC
CASSLAAGGPYNEQFF
>TRBV6-4|TRBJ2-3|-|TRBD1
TGTGCCAGCAGTGACTCTCAGGGGGCAGATACGCAGTATTTT
CASSDSQGADTQYF
>TRBV7-9|TRBJ1-3|-|-
TGTGCCAGCACCCCGGGAGGAAACACCATATATTTT
CASTPGGNTIYF
>TRBV29-1|TRBJ2-7|-|-
TGCAGCGTTGTGTTTTCGGGGATTTCCTCCTACGAGCAGTACTTC
CSVVFSGISSYEQYF
>TRBV7-2|TRBJ1-2|-|-
TGTGCCAGCAGCCATCAGGGTGACGGCTACACCTTC
CASSHQGDGYTF
>TRBV7-9|TRBJ2-1|-|-
TGTGCCAGCAGCCCCAGGGGAACCTACAATGAGCAGTTCTTC
CASSPRGTYNEQFF
>TRBV25-1|TRBJ2-1|-|-
TGTGCCAGCAGTGAATATAGACTATACAATGAGCAGTTCTTC
CASSEYRLYNEQFF
>TRBV13|TRBJ1-5|-|-
TGTGCCAGCAGCTTAGGCTTTCCGGGTCAGCCCCAGCATTTT
CASSLGFPGQPQHF
>TRBV7-2|TRBJ1-2|-|-
TGTGCCAGCACCAAATCGGTGGACACAGTCCCTATATTTAACTATGGCTACACCTTC
CASTKSVDTVPIFNYGYTF
>TRBV9|TRBJ2-2|-|TRBD1
TGTGCCAGCAGCGGGGGACAGGGGATAAACACCGGGGAGCTGTTTTTT
CASSGGQGINTGELFF
>TRBV9|TRBJ2-7|-|-
TGTGCCAGCAGCGGGGGGACACCTAGCTCCTACGAGCAGTACTTC
CASSGGTPSSYEQYF
>TRBV27|TRBJ2-7|-|-
TGTGCCAGCAGTTTAAGAGGGAACTACGAGCAGTACTTC
CASSLRGNYEQYF
>TRBV5-1|TRBJ2-3|-|-
TGCGCCAGCAGCTTGGCCTTAGTAACTAGCACAGATACGCAGTATTTT
CASSLALVTSTDTQYF
>TRBV2|TRBJ1-3|-|-
TGTGCCACCCGACGGAGAATGGGAAACACCATATATTTT
CATRRRMGNTIYF
>TRBV29-1|TRBJ2-7|once|-
TGCAGCGCACAGGGAAGCTACGAGCAGTACTTC
CSAQGSYEQYF
>TRBV9|TRBJ2-2|-|-
TGTGCCAGCAGCGTTAGAGAGTCTCTCATAAACACCGGGGAGCTGTTTTTT
CASSVRESLINTGELFF
>TRBV2|TRBJ1-2|-|-
TGTGCCAGCAATCTGGGGTCCTATGGCTACACCTTC
CASNLGSYGYTF
>TRBV7-8|TRBJ2-5|-|TRBD2
TGTGCCAGCAGCTTAGATGAGGTGGATCTGCGGGAGTACCAAGAGACCCAGTACTTC
CASSLDEVDLREYQETQYF
>TRBV6-4|TRBJ1-1|-|TRBD1
TGTGCCAGCAGTGACAGGGGGCGGAACACTGAAGCTTTCTTT
CASSDRGRNTEAFF
>TRBV29-1|TRBJ2-1|-|-
TGCAGCGTTGTCGGTCATAGTTCGGGACGGCACCTCGGGGAGCAGTTCTTC
CSVVGHSSGRHLGEQFF
>TRBV11-2|TRBJ1-5|-|TRBD1
TGTGCCAGCAGCTTAAGGACAGGGGGCAATCAGCCCCAGCATTTT
CASSLRTGGNQPQHF
>TRBV9|TRBJ1-2|-|-
TGTGCCAGCAGCGCCGCCCGGACGGGGACTAACTATGGCTACACCTTC
CASSAARTGTNYGYTF
>TRBV15|TRBJ2-7|-|-
TGTGCCACCAGCAGAGGAGAAGGGGACTTTTCCTACGAGCAGTACTTC
CATSRGEGDFSYEQYF
>TRBV4-2|TRBJ1-5|-|-
TGTGCCAGCAGCCCCCGTGTTAATAGCAATCAGCCCCAGCATTTT
CASSPRVNSNQPQHF
>TRBV9|TRBJ2-1|-|TRBD1
TGTGCCAGCAGCGCGGTCGGGACAGGGACGGAGCAGTTCTTC
CASSAVGTGTEQFF
>TRBV5-6|TRBJ1-5|-|-
TGTGCCAGCAGCCCGGGTATTGATCAGCCCCAGCATTTT
CASSPGIDQPQHF
>TRBV9|TRBJ1-1|-|-
TGTGCCAGCAGCGTAGTTGGGGGTTTCGGGAACACTGAAGCTTTCTTT
CASSVVGGFGNTEAFF